Each of the 9 T cell receptor beta chains below was sequenced from the same sample in a study of T cell repertoires in aging, cancer and after chemotherapy. Amplification of TCR beta used genomic DNA extracted from peripheral blood. Multiplex touch-down PCR with TRB-A/B primers amplified rearranged V-D-J TRB sequences. TCRdb redid the calling of the multiplex PCR reads with MiXCR, one entry per CDR3 protein. The profile shows about 9,200 distinct CDR3 sequences, roughly 30% of them singletons. What was sequenced was blood. The receptors stem from a human donor in good health.

This clonotype has just a few counts. This chain joins TRBV7-9 and TRBJ1-3, with D possibly matching TRBD1 (5 bases). Trimming removed 6 bases at V and 2 bases at J, with 17 bases between. The CDR3 runs 16 residues. Germline CDR1 is SEHNR and CDR2 is FQNEAQ (reference sequence). The CDR3: CASRLAGSRPGNTIYF. The CDR3 nucleotides read TGTGCCAGCAGGCTCGCAGGGAGCCGTCCTGGAAACACCATATATTTT.

By sample fraction, this clonotype is medium-sized. The gene calls are TRBV29-1 and TRBJ1-1; no clear D gene. This CDR3 has 12 residues. The germline V and J ends were trimmed by 5 bases and 3 bases, with 10 bases remaining between them. Germline V CDR1 and CDR2: SQVTM, ANQGSEA. CDR3 DNA sequence: TGCAGCGTTAAGGGCCAGGACACTGAAGCTTTCTTT. This encodes CSVKGQDTEAFF.

This chain connects TRBV18 to TRBJ1-6, with 8 bases matching TRBD1. From germline, CDR1 is KGHSH and CDR2 LQKENI. CDR3 length: 17 residues. V lost 3 bases and J lost 10; bases outside the gene matches: 14. The CDR3 protein is CASSPLPGTGYYSPLHF. The CDR3 nucleotides are TGTGCCAGCTCACCCCTCCCCGGGACAGGATATTACTCACCCCTCCACTTT.

The V call is TRBV19, the J call TRBJ1-5; 10 bases align to TRBD1. J was trimmed by 1 base and V by 4 bases; bases with no gene match: 7. The CDR3 covers 17 residues. CDR1 LNHDA and CDR2 SQIVND come from the germline V gene (reference sequence). The CDR3 spells CASSNRDRGFSNQPQHF. The CDR3 nucleotides read TGTGCCAGTAGTAACCGGGACAGGGGATTCAGCAATCAGCCCCAGCATTTT.

This clonotype is medium-sized. The CDR3 protein is CASSGGADTQYF. CDR3 nucleotides: TGTGCCAGTAGCGGGGGTGCAGATACGCAGTATTTT. This chain links TRBV19 with TRBJ2-3, with D possibly being TRBD2 (6 bases). V was clipped by 6 bases and J by 4 bases, with 8 bases between them. Looked up from germline, CDR1 is LNHDA and CDR2 is SQIVND (reference sequence). The CDR3 spans 12 residues.

The chain has TRBV12-3 or TRBV12-4 and TRBJ2-5; 10 nucleotides align to TRBD1. The CDR3 has 15 residues. V trimming: 3 bases; J trimming: 1 base; junction bases outside the gene matches: 2. The CDR3 here is CASSFGTGVQETQYF. CDR3 DNA: TGTGCCAGCAGTTTCGGGACAGGGGTCCAAGAGACCCAGTACTTC.

As concerns this clonotype: A much larger clonotype is one base distant, so this may be a read error. This sequence joins TRBV6-5 and TRBJ1-2; TRBD1 aligns across 9 bases. There are 14 residues in the CDR3. CDR1 and CDR2 from the germline V gene are MNHEY and SVGAGI. The J segment lost 8 bases and the V segment lost 3 bases, leaving 7 bases of the junction unmatched. Written as DNA, the CDR3 is TGTGCCAGCAGTTATACAGGGGGCTCGTACGGCTACACCTTC. Its translation is CASSYTGGSYGYTF.

J is TRBJ2-2 and V is TRBV19, with 9 bases that match TRBD1. Germline loops: CDR1 LNHDA, CDR2 SQIVND (reference sequence). The V gene end was trimmed by 3 bases and the J gene end by 5 bases; junction bases not matched to a gene: 13. The CDR3 spans 18 residues. The chain's CDR3 is CASSIREDWTGATGELFF. The CDR3, as DNA: TGTGCCAGTAGTATTAGAGAAGATTGGACAGGGGCGACCGGGGAGCTGTTTTTT.

This clonotype turned up a few times. The chain is built from TRBV6-5 and TRBJ1-4, with TRBD1 identical over 8 bases. The germline V gene has CDR1 MNHEY and CDR2 SVGAGI. CDR3 length: 15 amino acids. The ends lost 5 bases at V and 8 bases at J; junction bases unmatched: 10. The CDR3 DNA reads as TGTGCCAGCAGTACCATGGACAGGGAAGGCGAAAAACTGTTTTTT. This codes for CASSTMDREGEKLFF.